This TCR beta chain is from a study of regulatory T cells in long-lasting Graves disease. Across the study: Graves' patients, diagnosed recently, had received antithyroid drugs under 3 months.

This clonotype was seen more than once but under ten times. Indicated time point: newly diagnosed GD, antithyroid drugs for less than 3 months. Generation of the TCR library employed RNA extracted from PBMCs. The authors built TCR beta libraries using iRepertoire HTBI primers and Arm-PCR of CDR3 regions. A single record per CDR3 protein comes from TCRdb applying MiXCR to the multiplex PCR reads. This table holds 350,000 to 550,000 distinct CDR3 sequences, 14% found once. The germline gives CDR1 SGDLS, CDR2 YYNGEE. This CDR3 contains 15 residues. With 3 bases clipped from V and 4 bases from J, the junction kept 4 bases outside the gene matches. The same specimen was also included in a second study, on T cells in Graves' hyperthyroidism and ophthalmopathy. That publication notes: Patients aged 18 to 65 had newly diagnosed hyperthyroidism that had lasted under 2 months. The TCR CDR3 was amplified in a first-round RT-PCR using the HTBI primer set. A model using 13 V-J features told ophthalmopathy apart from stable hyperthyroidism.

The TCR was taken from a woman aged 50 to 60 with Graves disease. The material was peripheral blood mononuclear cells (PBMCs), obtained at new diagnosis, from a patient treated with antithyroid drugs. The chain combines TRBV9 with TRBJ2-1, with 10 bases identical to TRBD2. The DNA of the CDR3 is TGTGCCAGCAGCGGTCGGACTAGCGGATACAATGAGCAGTTCTTC. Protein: CASSGRTSGYNEQFF.